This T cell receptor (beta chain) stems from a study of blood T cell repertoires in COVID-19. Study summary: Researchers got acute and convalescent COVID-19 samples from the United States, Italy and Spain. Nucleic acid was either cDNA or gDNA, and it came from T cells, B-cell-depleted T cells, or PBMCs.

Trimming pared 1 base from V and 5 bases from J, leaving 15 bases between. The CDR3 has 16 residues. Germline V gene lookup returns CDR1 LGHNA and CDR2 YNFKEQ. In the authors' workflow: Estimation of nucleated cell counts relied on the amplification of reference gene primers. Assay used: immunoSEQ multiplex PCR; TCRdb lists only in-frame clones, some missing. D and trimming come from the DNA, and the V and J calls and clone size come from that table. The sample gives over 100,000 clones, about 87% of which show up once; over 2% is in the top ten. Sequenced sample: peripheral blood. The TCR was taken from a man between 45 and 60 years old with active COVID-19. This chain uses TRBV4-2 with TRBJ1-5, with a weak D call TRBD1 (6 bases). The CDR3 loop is CASSQGQAGVDQPQHF. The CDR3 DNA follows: TGTGCCAGCAGCCAAGGACAGGCGGGGGTCGATCAGCCCCAGCATTTT.